Following are 22 T cell receptor beta chains from one sample sequenced in a study of graft-versus-host responses after intestinal transplantation (dated by TCRdb to 2020 to 2022). The intended sense of this specimen's time point label: cells obtained before transplantation from donor or recipient. For these receptors, no antigen is known. Library generation was performed with the immunoSEQ multiplex PCR assay. TCRdb stores this immuneACCESS table with in-frame sequences only. Part of the clones is absent; in the studies checked, under half of the shortfall reflects unresolved V genes, and no reason is known for the rest. In this sample the table shows under 100,000 clones, approximately 80% of which occur a single time. About 0.8% of the sample comes from the top ten. The material was unstimulated CD4+ T cells sorted from spleen or lymph node cells, obtained before intestinal transplant. These receptors all stem from a human donor who received an intestinal transplant.

As DNA, the CDR3 is TGTGCCAGCCAACTAGCGGTGAACACCGGGGAGCTGTTTTTT. It translates to CASQLAVNTGELFF. This chain uses TRBV2 with TRBJ2-2; 8 bases are a match to TRBD2. Germline trimming cut 8 bases from V and 1 base from J; bases unmatched to any gene: 3. Germline CDR1 and CDR2: SNHLY and FYNNEI. The CDR3 consists of 14 residues.

V is TRBV5-1 and J is TRBJ2-5; no firm D call. V lost 8 bases and J lost 5, with 13 bases in between. Germline assignment: CDR1 SGHRS and CDR2 YFSETQ. The CDR3 has 12 amino acids. The CDR3 nucleotides are TGCGCCAGTGATTACACCGGGGAGACCCAGTACTTC. It is translated as CASDYTGETQYF.

This chain uses TRBV11-2 with TRBJ2-1, with TRBD2 matching over 14 bases. From germline, CDR1 is SGHAT and CDR2 FQNNGV. The V and J ends lost 2 bases and 6 bases, in that order; junction bases with no gene match: 6. The CDR3 runs to 17 residues. CDR3 loop: CASSLRRLAGGINEQFF. The CDR3, as DNA: TGTGCCAGCAGCTTAAGGCGACTAGCGGGGGGGATCAATGAGCAGTTCTTC. The entire variable domain, with the rest obtained from reference TRBV11-2 and TRBJ2-1, is as follows: EAGVAQSPRYKIIEKRQSVAFWCNPISGHATLYWYQQILGQGPKLLIQFQNNGVVDDSQLPKDRFSAERLKGVDSTLKIQPAKLEDSAVYLCASSLRRLAGGINEQFFGPGTRLTVL.

The chain combines TRBV19 with TRBJ2-5, with D unclear. The ends were cut back, 3 bases at V and 4 bases at J, with 12 bases in the middle. The germline CDR1 and CDR2 sequences are LNHDA and SQIVND (reference sequence). The CDR3 is 14 residues long. The CDR3 nucleotides read TGTGCCAGTAGTATCGGCGGCGATCCAGAGACCCAGTACTTC. It is translated as CASSIGGDPETQYF.

The chain is built from TRBV10-2 and TRBJ2-1, with 8 bases identical to TRBD1. This CDR3 has 18 amino acids. Trimming removed 0 bases from V and 10 bases from J; junction bases left unmatched: 17. Germline-derived CDR1 and CDR2 are WSHSY and SAAADI. CDR3 sequence: CASSESAGGMFTPPEQFF. CDR3 nucleotides: TGCGCCAGCAGTGAGTCAGCAGGGGGCATGTTTACGCCCCCAGAGCAGTTCTTC.

The genes are TRBV5-1 and TRBJ1-2; 9 bases fit TRBD1. The V segment lost 7 bases and the J segment 2 bases; nucleotides outside the gene matches: 6. Germline CDR1 and CDR2: SGHRS and YFSETQ. The CDR3 is 14 amino acids. The CDR3 nucleotides read TGCGCCAGCGGAGAACAGGGGGCGAACTATGGCTACACCTTC. It codes for CASGEQGANYGYTF.

This rearrangement joins TRBV2 to TRBJ2-5; D might be TRBD1 (5 bases). In germline, CDR1 is SNHLY, CDR2 FYNNEI. There are 12 residues in the CDR3. V gave up 6 bases and J gave up 0 bases, with 5 bases separating them. In DNA, the CDR3 is TGTGCCAGCAGGGACAACCAAGAGACCCAGTACTTC. Protein product: CASRDNQETQYF.

The table lists this clone with a few counts. The chain carries TRBV5-6 and TRBJ1-1, with D possibly matching TRBD1 (5 bases). The CDR3 has 15 amino acids. Germline V lookup: CDR1 SGHDT, CDR2 YYEEEE. V gave up 0 bases and J gave up 5 bases, with 14 bases separating them. The CDR3 is CASSLEGRGKTEAFF. CDR3 DNA sequence: TGTGCCAGCAGCTTGGAGGGGAGGGGAAAGACTGAAGCTTTCTTT. Based on the CDR3 plus reference TRBV5-6 and TRBJ1-1, the full variable domain is DAGVTQSPTHLIKTRGQQVTLRCSPKSGHDTVSWYQQALGQGPQFIFQYYEEEERQRGNFPDRFSGHQFPNYSSELNVNALLLGDSALYLCASSLEGRGKTEAFFGQGTRLTVV.

This clone was counted a few times. The rearrangement uses TRBV6-5 and TRBJ2-7; 10 positions match TRBD2. CDR3 length: 15 amino acids. The V gene's germline CDR1 is MNHEY and CDR2 SVGAGI. V trimming: 7 bases; J trimming: 2 bases; junction bases outside the gene matches: 8. The CDR3 protein is CASIKHLAGAYEQYF. In DNA, the CDR3 is TGTGCCAGCATTAAACATCTAGCGGGGGCCTACGAGCAGTACTTC.

This chain connects TRBV7-9 to TRBJ2-1; the match to TRBD2 covers 8 bases. V was pared by 4 bases and J by 6 bases, with 11 bases of the junction left unmatched. The germline V gene encodes CDR1 SEHNR and CDR2 FQNEAQ (reference sequence). The CDR3 covers 16 residues. The CDR3 DNA reads TGTGCCAGCAGCTACGGACAAGCGGGGGCCGGCAATGAGCAGTTCTTC. The encoded protein is CASSYGQAGAGNEQFF.

This clone was picked up a small number of times. The rearrangement joins TRBV4-1 to TRBJ1-3; possible D gene TRBD1, 5 bases. Trimming cost V 3 bases and J 2 bases, with 14 bases left between them. Germline V gene lookup returns CDR1 MGHRA and CDR2 YSYEKL. There are 16 residues in the CDR3. CDR3 residues: CASSQEGTVTGNTIYF. The CDR3, as DNA: TGCGCCAGCAGCCAGGAGGGGACGGTGACTGGAAACACCATATATTTT.

The V gene is TRBV7-9, the J gene TRBJ2-3, with TRBD1 matching 7 bases. The junction had 7 bases not matched to a gene; V was cut back by 5 bases and J by 2 bases. This CDR3 contains 15 residues. Germline CDR1 is SEHNR and CDR2 is FQNEAQ (reference sequence). CDR3 amino acids: CASSTGDRHTDTQYF. As DNA, the CDR3 is TGTGCCAGCAGCACAGGGGACAGACACACAGATACGCAGTATTTT.

V usage is TRBV7-9 and J usage is TRBJ2-5; 11 nucleotides align to TRBD2. The CDR3 is made up of 19 amino acids. V was pared by 0 bases and J by 2 bases, with 11 bases of the junction left unmatched. The germline gives CDR1 SEHNR, CDR2 FQNEAQ (reference sequence). The CDR3 DNA sequence: TGTGCCAGCAGCTTAGCCCCCGGACTAGCGGGCCGACTACAAGAGACCCAGTACTTC. This gives the protein CASSLAPGLAGRLQETQYF.

The J gene is TRBJ1-2, the V gene TRBV27; TRBD1 aligns across 9 bases. V was pared by 5 bases and J by 7 bases, with 5 bases of the junction left unmatched. CDR1 and CDR2 from the germline V gene are MNHEY and SMNVEV (reference sequence). The CDR3 extends over 13 amino acids. As DNA, the CDR3 is TGTGCCAGCAGTCCGGGACAGGGATCTGGCTACACCTTC. Its translation is CASSPGQGSGYTF.

The chain joins TRBV2 to TRBJ2-2, with D uncertain. The CDR3 sequence is 15 residues long. Germline CDR1 reads SNHLY; CDR2 reads FYNNEI. Trimming removed 6 bases at V and 0 bases at J, with 11 bases between. This CDR3 is CASRRDIANTGELFF. The DNA for the CDR3 is TGTGCCAGCAGAAGAGACATAGCGAACACCGGGGAGCTGTTTTTT.

The V and J genes are TRBV28 and TRBJ2-7, with 7 bases that match TRBD2. This CDR3 has 12 residues. The germline CDR1 and CDR2 sequences are MDHEN and SYDVKM. The V and J ends lost 8 bases and 10 bases, in that order; junction bases with no gene match: 11. Here the CDR3 DNA reads TGTGCCAGCGCTAAACTAGCGAGGGGCCAGTACTTC. The encoded protein is CASAKLARGQYF.

The CDR3 is CASSYGAVDEQYF. CDR3 DNA sequence: TGTGCCAGCAGCTATGGGGCGGTGGACGAGCAGTACTTC. J is TRBJ2-7 and V is TRBV7-2; weak D call: TRBD1 (5 bases). This CDR3 comprises 13 residues. CDR1 SGHTA and CDR2 FQGNSA come from the germline V gene. Trimming removed 4 bases from V and 5 bases from J, with 12 bases in between.

This rearrangement joins TRBV12-5 to TRBJ1-1; maybe TRBD1 (5 bases). CDR1 and CDR2 (germline): LGHNT, FRNRAP. This CDR3 comprises 15 residues. With 5 bases removed from V and 5 bases from J, the gap between germline ends came to 18 bases. CDR3 sequence reads: CASGPDGGRWTEAFF. The CDR3 region has the DNA TGTGCTAGTGGTCCAGACGGGGGACGATGGACTGAAGCTTTCTTT.

A single count supports this clone. This chain links TRBV7-9 with TRBJ2-7, with 8 bases that match TRBD1. The CDR3 totals 15 residues. Germline V gives CDR1 SEHNR, CDR2 FQNEAQ (reference sequence). With 2 bases clipped from V and 5 bases from J, the junction kept 8 bases outside the gene matches. The CDR3 is CASSLTGGYGDEQYF. The CDR3 DNA sequence: TGTGCCAGCAGCTTAACAGGGGGATATGGGGACGAGCAGTACTTC.

This chain uses TRBV7-9 with TRBJ2-1; D is possibly TRBD2 (7 bases). The CDR3 is 13 amino acids. V gave up 6 bases and J gave up 8 bases, with 14 bases separating them. The V gene's germline CDR1 is SEHNR and CDR2 FQNEAQ (reference sequence). CDR3 nucleotides: TGTGCCAGCAGGCGGGGGCTCGGCGATGAGCAGTTCTTC. It translates to CASRRGLGDEQFF.

J is TRBJ2-7 and V is TRBV5-6; the match to TRBD1 covers 9 bases. V shed 4 bases and J 3 bases; nucleotides not matched to a gene: 8. The CDR3 spans 15 residues. Germline CDR1 and CDR2: SGHDT and YYEEEE. This CDR3 reads CASSGPGQGRYEQYF. The CDR3 DNA sequence: TGTGCCAGCAGCGGACCGGGACAGGGTCGCTACGAGCAGTACTTC.

The chain recombines TRBV7-9 with TRBJ2-7; 14 bases agree with TRBD2. CDR1 SEHNR and CDR2 FQNEAQ come from the germline V gene (reference sequence). This CDR3 spans 15 amino acids. The J segment lost 6 bases and the V segment lost 5 bases, leaving 6 bases of the junction unmatched. The CDR3 reads CASSPEGLAGGEQYF. The CDR3 region has the DNA TGTGCCAGCAGCCCCGAAGGACTAGCGGGAGGCGAGCAGTACTTC. The full variable domain, its missing parts supplied by reference TRBV7-9 and TRBJ2-7, is DTGVSQNPRHKITKRGQNVTFRCDPISEHNRLYWYRQTLGQGPEFLTYFQNEAQLEKSRLLSDRFSAERPKGSFSTLEIQRTEQGDSAMYLCASSPEGLAGGEQYFGPGTRLTVT.